Presented here are 2 T cell receptor beta chains from one specimen sequenced in a study of vaccination effects on CD4 cells after COVID-19. TCRdb keeps only in-frame clones here, not all; method: immunoSEQ multiplex PCR. The table shows 70,000 to 85,000 clones, with 80% to 85% occurring only once. Which antigens these TCRs recognize remains unknown. Sequencing followed a ViraFEST assay step that expanded antigen-specific CD4+ T cells with viral peptide pools. When about ten days of culture had elapsed, CD4+ T cells were isolated. Participants received two doses of either the BNT162b2 or mRNA-1273 vaccine. Sequences were derived from CD4+ T cells from PBMCs cultured with HCoV-229E spike peptides, sampled after COVID-19 vaccination. These receptors originate from a human donor who received a COVID-19 vaccine.

The chain combines TRBV28 with TRBJ2-7, with TRBD2 matching over 11 bases. The CDR3 runs to 15 residues. J gave up 2 bases and V 6 bases, and 6 bases lay outside the gene matches. CDR1 is MDHEN and CDR2 is SYDVKM in the germline V gene. CDR3 nucleotide sequence: TGTGCCAGCAGGCTTAGCGGGGGGGGCCCCTACGAGCAGTACGTC. It encodes CASRLSGGGPYEQYV.

V gene TRBV12-3 or TRBV12-4 combines with J gene TRBJ2-5, with a tentative D call TRBD1 (6 bases). V was clipped by 4 bases and J by 3 bases, with 9 bases between them. The CDR3 is 13 amino acids. Written as DNA, the CDR3 is TGTGCCAGCAGTTCTACAGGGAAAGAGACCCAGTACTTC. Translating it yields CASSSTGKETQYF.